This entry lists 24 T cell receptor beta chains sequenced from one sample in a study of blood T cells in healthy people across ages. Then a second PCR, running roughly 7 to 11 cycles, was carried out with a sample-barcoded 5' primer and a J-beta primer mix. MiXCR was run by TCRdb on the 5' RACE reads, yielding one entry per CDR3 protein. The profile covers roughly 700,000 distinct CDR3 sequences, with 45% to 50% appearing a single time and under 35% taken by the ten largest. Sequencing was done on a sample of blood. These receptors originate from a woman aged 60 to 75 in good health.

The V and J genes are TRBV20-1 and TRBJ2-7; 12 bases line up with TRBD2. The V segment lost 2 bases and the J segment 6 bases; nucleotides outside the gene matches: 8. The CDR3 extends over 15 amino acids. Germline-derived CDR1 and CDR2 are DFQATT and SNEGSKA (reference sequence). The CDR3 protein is CSARPPSGRVLEQYF. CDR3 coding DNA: TGCAGTGCTAGACCCCCTAGCGGGAGGGTGCTCGAGCAGTACTTC.

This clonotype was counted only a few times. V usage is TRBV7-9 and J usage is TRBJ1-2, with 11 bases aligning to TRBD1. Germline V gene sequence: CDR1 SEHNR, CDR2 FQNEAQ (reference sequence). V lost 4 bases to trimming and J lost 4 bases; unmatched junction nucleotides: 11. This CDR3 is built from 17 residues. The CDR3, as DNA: TGTGCCAGCAGCTCCCGGGACAGGGGGACGGTTGCCTATGGCTACACCTTC. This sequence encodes CASSSRDRGTVAYGYTF. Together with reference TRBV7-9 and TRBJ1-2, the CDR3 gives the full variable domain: DTGVSQNPRHKITKRGQNVTFRCDPISEHNRLYWYRQTLGQGPEFLTYFQNEAQLEKSRLLSDRFSAERPKGSFSTLEIQRTEQGDSAMYLCASSSRDRGTVAYGYTFGSGTRLTVV.

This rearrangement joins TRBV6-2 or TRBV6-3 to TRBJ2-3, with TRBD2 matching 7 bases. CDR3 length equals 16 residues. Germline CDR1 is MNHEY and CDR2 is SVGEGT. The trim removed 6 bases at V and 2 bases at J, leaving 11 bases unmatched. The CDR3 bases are TGTGCCAGCAGCCGGAACCGCCGGGACTACACAGATACGCAGTATTTT. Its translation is CASSRNRRDYTDTQYF.

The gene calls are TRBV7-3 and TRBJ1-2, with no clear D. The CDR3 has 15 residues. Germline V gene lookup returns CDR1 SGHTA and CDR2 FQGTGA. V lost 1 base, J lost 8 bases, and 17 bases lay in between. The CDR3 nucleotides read TGTGCCAGCAGCTTAAATATCGGCTCCCCAGAGGGCTACACCTTC. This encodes CASSLNIGSPEGYTF.

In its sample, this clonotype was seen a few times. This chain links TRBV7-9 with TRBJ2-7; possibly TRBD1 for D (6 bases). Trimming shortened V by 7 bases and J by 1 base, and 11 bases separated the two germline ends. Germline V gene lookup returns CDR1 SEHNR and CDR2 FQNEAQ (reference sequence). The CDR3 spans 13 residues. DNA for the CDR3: TGTGCCAGCACCCACAGGGATTCCTACGAGCAGTACTTC. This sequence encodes CASTHRDSYEQYF.

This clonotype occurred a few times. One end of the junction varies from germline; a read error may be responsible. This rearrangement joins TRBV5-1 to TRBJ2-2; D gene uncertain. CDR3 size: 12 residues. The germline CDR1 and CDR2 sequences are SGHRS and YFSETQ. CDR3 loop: CASSLNPGELFF. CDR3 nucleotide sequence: TGCGCCAGCAGCTTGAACCCCGGGGAGCTGTTTTTT.

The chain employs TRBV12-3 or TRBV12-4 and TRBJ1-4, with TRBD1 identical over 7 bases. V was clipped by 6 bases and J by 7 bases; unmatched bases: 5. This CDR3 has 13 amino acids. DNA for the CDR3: TGTGCCAGCAGCCCGACAGGGACTGAAAAACTGTTTTTT. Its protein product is CASSPTGTEKLFF.

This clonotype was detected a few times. In DNA, the CDR3 is TGTGCCACCAGTGGGGTGTCAGAGGAAAAACTGTTTTTT. Translating gives CATSGVSEEKLFF. The chain recombines TRBV24-1 with TRBJ1-4, with no clear D. Germline V gene lookup returns CDR1 KGHDR and CDR2 SFDVKD. The CDR3 has 13 amino acids. V dropped 5 bases and J dropped 8 bases, with 11 bases sitting between them.

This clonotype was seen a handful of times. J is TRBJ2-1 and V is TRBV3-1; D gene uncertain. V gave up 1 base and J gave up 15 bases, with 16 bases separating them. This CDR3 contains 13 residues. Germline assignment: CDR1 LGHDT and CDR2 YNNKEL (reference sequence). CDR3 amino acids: CASSQAPPSSPFF. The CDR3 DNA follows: TGTGCCAGCAGCCAAGCCCCCCCATCAAGCCCGTTCTTC.

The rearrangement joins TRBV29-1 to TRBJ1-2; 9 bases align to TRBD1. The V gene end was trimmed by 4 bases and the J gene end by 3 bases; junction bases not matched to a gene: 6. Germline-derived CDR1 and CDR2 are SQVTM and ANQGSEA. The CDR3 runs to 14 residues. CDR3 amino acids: CSVVGRDRDYGYTF. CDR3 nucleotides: TGCAGCGTTGTCGGTCGGGACAGGGACTATGGCTACACCTTC.

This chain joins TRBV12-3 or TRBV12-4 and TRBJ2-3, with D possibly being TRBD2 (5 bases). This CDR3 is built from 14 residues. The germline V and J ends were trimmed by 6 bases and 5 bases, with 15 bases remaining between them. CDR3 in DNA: TGTGCCAGCAGCCTTGTTGGACTCGGAGATACGCAGTATTTT. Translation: CASSLVGLGDTQYF.

CDR3 DNA: TGTGCCACCCGGACTAGCGGGAGGGTCGAGCAGTACTTC. Protein sequence: CATRTSGRVEQYF. The J gene is TRBJ2-7, the V gene TRBV2; 15 bases are shared with TRBD2. Germline lookup yields CDR1 SNHLY and CDR2 FYNNEI. The CDR3 runs to 13 residues. The junction had 4 bases not matched to a gene; V was cut back by 10 bases and J by 6 bases.

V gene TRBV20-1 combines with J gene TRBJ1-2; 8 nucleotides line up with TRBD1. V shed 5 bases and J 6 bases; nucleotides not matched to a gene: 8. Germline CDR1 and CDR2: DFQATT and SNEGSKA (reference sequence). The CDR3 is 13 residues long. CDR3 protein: CSAGDRSTNGYTF. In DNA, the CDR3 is TGCAGTGCTGGGGACAGGAGTACCAATGGCTACACCTTC.

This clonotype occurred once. As DNA, the CDR3 is TGTGCCGGCGGCGGACTAGCGGGAGCCTACAATGAGCAGTTCTTC. Translating it yields CAGGGLAGAYNEQFF. This sequence joins TRBV7-2 and TRBJ2-1; 13 positions match TRBD2. Germline V lookup: CDR1 SGHTA, CDR2 FQGNSA. V lost 11 bases, J lost 2 bases, and 6 bases stayed unmatched. The CDR3 is 15 residues long.

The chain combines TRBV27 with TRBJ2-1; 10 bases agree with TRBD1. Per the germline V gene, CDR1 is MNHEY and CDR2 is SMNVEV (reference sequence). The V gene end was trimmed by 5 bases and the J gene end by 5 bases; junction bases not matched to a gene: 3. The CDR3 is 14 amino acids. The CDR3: CASSGDRGDNEQFF. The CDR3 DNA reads TGTGCCAGCAGTGGGGACAGGGGCGACAATGAGCAGTTCTTC.

The CDR3 nucleotides are TGTGCCAGCAGCTTAACTACAGCCTACGAGCAGTACTTC. It translates to CASSLTTAYEQYF. The rearrangement joins TRBV7-2 to TRBJ2-7, with D hard to call. Germline V gives CDR1 SGHTA, CDR2 FQGNSA. The CDR3 loop spans 13 amino acids. V was pared by 2 bases and J by 2 bases, with 7 bases between.

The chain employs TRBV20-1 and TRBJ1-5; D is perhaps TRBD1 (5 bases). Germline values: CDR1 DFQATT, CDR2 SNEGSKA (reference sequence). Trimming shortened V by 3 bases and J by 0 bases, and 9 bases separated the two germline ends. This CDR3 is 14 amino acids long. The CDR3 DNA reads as TGCAGTGCTAGTGATGGGGCTAGCAATCAGCCCCAGCATTTT. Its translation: CSASDGASNQPQHF.

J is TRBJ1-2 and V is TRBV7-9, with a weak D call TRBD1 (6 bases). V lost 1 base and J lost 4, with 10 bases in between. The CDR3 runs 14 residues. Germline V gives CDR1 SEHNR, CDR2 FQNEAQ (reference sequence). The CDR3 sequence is CASSLEGGIYGYTF. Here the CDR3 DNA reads TGTGCCAGCAGCTTAGAGGGGGGGATCTATGGCTACACCTTC. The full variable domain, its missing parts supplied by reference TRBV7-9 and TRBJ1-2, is DTGVSQNPRHKITKRGQNVTFRCDPISEHNRLYWYRQTLGQGPEFLTYFQNEAQLEKSRLLSDRFSAERPKGSFSTLEIQRTEQGDSAMYLCASSLEGGIYGYTFGSGTRLTVV.

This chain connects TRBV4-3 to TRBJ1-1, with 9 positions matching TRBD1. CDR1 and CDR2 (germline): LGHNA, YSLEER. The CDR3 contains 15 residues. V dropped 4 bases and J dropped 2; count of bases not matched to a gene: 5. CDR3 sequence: CASSLGDRANTEAFF. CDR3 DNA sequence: TGCGCCAGCAGCCTAGGGGACAGGGCAAACACTGAAGCTTTCTTT.

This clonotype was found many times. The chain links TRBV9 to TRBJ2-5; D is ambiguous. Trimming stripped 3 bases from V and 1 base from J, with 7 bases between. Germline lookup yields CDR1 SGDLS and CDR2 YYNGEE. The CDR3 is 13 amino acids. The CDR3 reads CASSESSQETQYF. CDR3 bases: TGTGCCAGCAGCGAAAGCAGCCAAGAGACCCAGTACTTC.

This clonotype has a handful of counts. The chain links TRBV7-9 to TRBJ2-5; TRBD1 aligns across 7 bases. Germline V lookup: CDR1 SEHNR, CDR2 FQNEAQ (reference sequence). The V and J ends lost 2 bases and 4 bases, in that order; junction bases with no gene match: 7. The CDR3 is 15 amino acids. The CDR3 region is CASSLRTGVGETQYF. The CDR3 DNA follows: TGTGCCAGCAGCTTAAGAACAGGGGTGGGAGAGACCCAGTACTTC.

CDR3 residues: CASTNYVGGDSYEQYF. In DNA form, the CDR3 reads TGTGCCAGCACTAACTACGTGGGGGGGGACTCCTACGAGCAGTACTTC. This chain joins TRBV11-2 and TRBJ2-7, with 7 positions matching TRBD2. With V trimmed by 7 bases and J by 0 bases, 12 bases remained unmatched. The V gene's germline CDR1 is SGHAT and CDR2 FQNNGV. This CDR3 region has 16 residues.

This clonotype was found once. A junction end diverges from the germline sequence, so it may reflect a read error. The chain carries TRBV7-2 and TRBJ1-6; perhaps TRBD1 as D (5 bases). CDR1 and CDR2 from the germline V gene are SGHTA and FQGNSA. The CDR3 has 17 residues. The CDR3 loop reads CASSLRNQGSYNSPPHF. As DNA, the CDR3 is TGTGCCAGCAGCTTACGAAATCAGGGCTCCTATAATTCACCCCCCCACTTT.

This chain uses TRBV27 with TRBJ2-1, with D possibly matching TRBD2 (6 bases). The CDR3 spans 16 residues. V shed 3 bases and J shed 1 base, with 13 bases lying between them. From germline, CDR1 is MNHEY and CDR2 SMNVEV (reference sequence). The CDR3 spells CASSFDVSGSYNEQFF. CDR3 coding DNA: TGTGCCAGCAGTTTTGACGTGAGCGGGTCCTACAATGAGCAGTTCTTC.